This entry lists 28 T cell receptor beta chains sequenced from one sample in a study of read filtering for tumor transcriptome and immune sequencing. Molecular barcoded adaptors covering alpha/delta and beta/gamma chains were used on roughly 400 ng RNA. TCRdb passed the reads through MiXCR, listing each CDR3 protein once. The data contain about 50,000 distinct CDR3 sequences, roughly a fifth of them singletons. The specimen was a population of CD138-negative cells sorted from bone marrow. These receptors all come from a donor aged 40 or older with multiple myeloma.

This clonotype showed up many times. The J gene is TRBJ2-2, the V gene TRBV6-6; TRBD2 matches at 7 bases. The V segment lost 7 bases and the J segment 1 base; nucleotides outside the gene matches: 6. Germline loops: CDR1 MNHNY, CDR2 SVGAGI (reference sequence). The CDR3 covers 15 residues. CDR3 DNA sequence: TGTGCCAGCACCAGTAGCGGGTTGAACACCGGGGAGCTGTTTTTT. Translation: CASTSSGLNTGELFF.

This clonotype has at least ten counts. The CDR3 carries no conserved terminal phenylalanine or tryptophan, so it likely arises from a read error. The DNA is left out, because the CDR3 cannot be placed on it with certainty; the CDR3 is given as TCRdb lists it. The CDR3 protein is CAISVRCS. This sequence joins TRBV10-3 and TRBJ2-7. Germline CDR1 is ENHRY and CDR2 is SYGVKD. The CDR3 comprises 8 residues, both ends counted.

The chain is built from TRBV5-1 and TRBJ2-1; D is unresolved. From germline, CDR1 is SGHRS and CDR2 YFSETQ. The CDR3 has 15 residues. V dropped 5 bases and J dropped 0 bases, with 12 bases sitting between them. CDR3 bases: TGCGCCAGCAGGCTTCGGGCCAGCTCCTACAATGAGCAGTTCTTC. It codes for CASRLRASSYNEQFF.

This clonotype was seen many times. The rearrangement links TRBV5-6 to TRBJ1-1; D unclear. The germline CDR1 and CDR2 sequences are SGHDT and YYEEEE. V lost 5 bases, J lost 4 bases, and 9 bases lay in between. The CDR3 runs to 12 residues. CDR3 bases: TGTGCCAGCAGGCTTAGGAGCACTGAAGCTTTCTTT. It specifies CASRLRSTEAFF.

As for this clonotype: Being one base from a much bigger clone, this may be a read error. This chain links TRBV7-2 with TRBJ2-2, with unresolved D. The CDR3 is made up of 12 amino acids. Germline V gene data show CDR1 as SGHTA and CDR2 as FQGNSA. Trimming left V 7 bases short and J 7 bases short, with 10 bases between. In DNA, the CDR3 is TGTGCCAGCAACTCAAGGGACGGGGAGCTGTTTTTT. As protein: CASNSRDGELFF.

This clonotype has at least ten counts. V gene TRBV20-1 combines with J gene TRBJ2-6, with TRBD2 identical over 14 bases. V lost 6 bases to trimming and J lost 1 base; unmatched junction nucleotides: 5. Germline V CDR1 and CDR2: DFQATT, SNEGSKA (reference sequence). The CDR3 is 17 residues long. The chain's CDR3 is CSAAGLAGGSGANVLTF. In DNA, the CDR3 is TGCAGTGCCGCCGGACTAGCGGGGGGATCTGGGGCCAACGTCCTGACTTTC.

This clonotype was detected many times. This chain joins TRBV20-1 and TRBJ2-1; D unresolved. The ends were cut back, 3 bases at V and 7 bases at J, with 10 bases in the middle. The CDR3 is made up of 12 amino acids. Germline CDR1 is DFQATT and CDR2 is SNEGSKA (reference sequence). The CDR3 sequence: CSASGRRNEQFF. CDR3 sequence (DNA): TGCAGTGCTAGCGGTAGGAGAAATGAGCAGTTCTTC.

The J gene is TRBJ2-2, the V gene TRBV7-3; 10 positions agree with TRBD2. This CDR3 spans 16 amino acids. Germline V lookup: CDR1 SGHTA, CDR2 FQGTGA. The V segment lost 0 bases and the J segment 3 bases; nucleotides outside the gene matches: 1. The CDR3 region has the DNA TGTGCCAGCAGCTTAACTAGCGGGGGGTACACCGGGGAGCTGTTTTTT. Its protein product is CASSLTSGGYTGELFF. The full variable domain, its missing parts supplied by reference TRBV7-3 and TRBJ2-2, is GAGVSQTPSNKVTEKGKYVELRCDPISGHTALYWYRQSLGQGPEFLIYFQGTGAADDSGLPNDRFFAVRPEGSVSTLKIQRTERGDSAVYLCASSLTSGGYTGELFFGEGSRLTVL.

This clonotype occurred many times. The V call is TRBV20-1, the J call TRBJ1-4; D ambiguous. Germline V lookup: CDR1 DFQATT, CDR2 SNEGSKA (reference sequence). Deletions cut 0 bases from V and 0 bases from J, with 5 bases between. The CDR3 has 14 amino acids. The CDR3 reads CSARDGATNEKLFF. CDR3 DNA sequence: TGCAGTGCTAGAGATGGCGCAACTAATGAAAAACTGTTTTTT.

The table lists this clonotype with many counts. This rearrangement joins TRBV21-1 to TRBJ1-3. TRBV21-1 is shown as a pseudogene. This CDR3 has 18 amino acids. In DNA, the CDR3 is TGTGCCAGCAGCAAAGGTCCCAGCGGCAGGGGAAGGGGAAACACCATATATTTT. It encodes CASSKGPSGRGRGNTIYF.

In this sample, this clonotype turned up many times. The chain joins TRBV7-2 to TRBJ1-5, with 10 bases that match TRBD1. Per germline, CDR1 SGHTA and CDR2 FQGNSA. The junction had 6 bases not matched to a gene; V was cut back by 5 bases and J by 5 bases. CDR3 size: 15 residues. Written as DNA, the CDR3 is TGTGCCAGCAGCCATCGGACAGGGGGGGATCAGCCCCAGCATTTT. Encoded protein: CASSHRTGGDQPQHF.

Only a few counts were recorded for this clonotype. The chain combines TRBV20-1 with TRBJ1-1; D gene unclear. This CDR3 spans 11 amino acids. V was cut by 3 bases and J by 5 bases, with 7 bases left in between. The germline V gene encodes CDR1 DFQATT and CDR2 SNEGSKA (reference sequence). CDR3 protein: CSARKETEAFF. The CDR3 bases are TGCAGTGCTAGGAAAGAAACTGAAGCTTTCTTT.

This clonotype appeared many times. V is TRBV20-1 and J is TRBJ2-7; D might be TRBD2 (5 bases). CDR1 is DFQATT and CDR2 is SNEGSKA in the germline V gene (reference sequence). This CDR3 contains 12 residues. Trimming removed 6 bases from V and 9 bases from J, with 18 bases in between. The CDR3 DNA follows: TGCAGTGCCGCTGTAACGGGATCTGGGCAGTACTTC. Amino acids: CSAAVTGSGQYF.

The sample holds a few counts of this clonotype. The chain couples TRBV20-1 to TRBJ2-3; 9 positions agree with TRBD2. Germline assignment: CDR1 DFQATT and CDR2 SNEGSKA (reference sequence). The V and J ends lost 6 bases and 6 bases, in that order; junction bases with no gene match: 4. The CDR3 runs 12 residues. CDR3 sequence reads: CSAPAGGDTQYF. In nucleotides, the CDR3 is TGCAGTGCCCCCGCGGGAGGGGATACGCAGTATTTT.

Points on this clonotype: The likely explanation is a read error, given a far larger clone one base away. The chain carries TRBV11-3 and TRBJ2-1, with D tentatively TRBD2 (5 bases). CDR1 and CDR2 (germline): SGHNT, YENEEA. The CDR3 has 14 residues. V was shortened by 3 bases and J by 8 bases, with 14 bases between the two germline ends. CDR3 DNA: TGTGCCAGCAGCTTCGTTTCCATAGCGCATGAGCAGTTCTTC. Translation: CASSFVSIAHEQFF.

This clonotype was observed at least ten times. The rearrangement uses TRBV9 and TRBJ2-1; D perhaps matches TRBD1 (6 bases). The germline gives CDR1 SGDLS, CDR2 YYNGEE. Trimming left V 1 base short and J 5 bases short, with 13 bases between. CDR3 length equals 15 residues. The CDR3 is CASSVTGIENNEQFF. DNA of the CDR3: TGTGCCAGCAGCGTAACAGGGATCGAAAACAATGAGCAGTTCTTC.

The table lists this clonotype with many counts. The V call is TRBV9, the J call TRBJ2-6, with D possibly being TRBD1 (6 bases). The germline V gene has CDR1 SGDLS and CDR2 YYNGEE. CDR3 length: 15 amino acids. Between the trimmed V and J ends, which lost 4 bases and 0 bases, there was a span of 8 bases. The CDR3 DNA reads as TGTGCCAGCAGCCCCAGGGGCTCTGGGGCCAACGTCCTGACTTTC. It yields the protein CASSPRGSGANVLTF.

This clonotype has ten or more counts. The J gene is TRBJ2-5, the V gene TRBV4-1, with unresolved D. CDR3 size: 15 residues. In germline, CDR1 is MGHRA, CDR2 YSYEKL. Deletions cut 1 base from V and 1 base from J, with 10 bases between. The CDR3 loop is CASSQAQNGQETQYF. The DNA for the CDR3 is TGCGCCAGCAGCCAAGCTCAGAACGGCCAAGAGACCCAGTACTTC.

This clonotype was recorded many times. The chain's CDR3 is CSVNPSGRNEQFF. CDR3 in DNA: TGCAGCGTCAACCCTAGCGGGAGAAATGAGCAGTTCTTC. The rearrangement links TRBV29-1 to TRBJ2-1; 10 bases are a match to TRBD2. This CDR3 is built from 13 residues. The J segment lost 7 bases and the V segment lost 6 bases, leaving 6 bases of the junction unmatched. Germline loops: CDR1 SQVTM, CDR2 ANQGSEA.

Worth noting for this clonotype: One junction end disagrees with the germline gene, perhaps due to a read error. The rearrangement links TRBV20-1 to TRBJ1-1; no firm D call. This CDR3 is 12 amino acids long. Germline CDR1 DFQATT, CDR2 SNEGSKA (reference sequence). CDR3 sequence reads: CSAPGPTVEASF. CDR3 coding DNA: TGCAGTGCTCCGGGCCCCACCGTGGAAGCTTCCTTT.

This clonotype came up many times. The CDR3 sequence: CSARTGFNSNQPQHF. The CDR3 DNA follows: TGCAGCGCCCGGACAGGATTTAATAGCAATCAGCCCCAGCATTTT. This sequence joins TRBV29-1 and TRBJ1-5; 7 bases are shared with TRBD1. Germline V lookup: CDR1 SQVTM, CDR2 ANQGSEA. V lost 7 bases to trimming and J lost 0 bases; unmatched junction nucleotides: 9. This CDR3 contains 15 residues.

This clonotype was detected many times. The chain links TRBV12-5 to TRBJ2-5; D remains unclear. V was pared by 0 bases and J by 7 bases, with 9 bases between. This CDR3 spans 13 amino acids. CDR1 and CDR2 (germline): LGHNT, FRNRAP. The CDR3 region is CASGLVEWGTQYF. The CDR3 DNA is TGTGCTAGTGGTTTGGTAGAGTGGGGGACCCAGTACTTC.

This clonotype was detected many times. The gene calls are TRBV12-3 or TRBV12-4 and TRBJ2-1; 10 positions match TRBD2. With V trimmed by 2 bases and J by 4 bases, 2 bases remained unmatched. The CDR3 contains 15 residues. DNA of the CDR3: TGTGCCAGCAGTTTACCTAGCGGGAGATACAATGAGCAGTTCTTC. It encodes CASSLPSGRYNEQFF.

In its sample, this clonotype was seen many times. The chain links TRBV7-8 to TRBJ1-5; TRBD1 is a possible D gene (5 bases). Germline V lookup: CDR1 SGHVS, CDR2 FQNEAQ. Between the trimmed V and J ends, which lost 0 bases and 4 bases, there was a span of 7 bases. CDR3 length equals 14 residues. The CDR3 DNA follows: TGTGCCAGCAGCTTAGCGGCAGGGAATCAGCCCCAGCATTTT. It yields the protein CASSLAAGNQPQHF. The full variable domain, in which reference TRBV7-8 and TRBJ1-5 provide the parts outside the CDR3, is GAGVSQSPRYKVAKRGQDVALRCDPISGHVSLFWYQQALGQGPEFLTYFQNEAQLDKSGLPSDRFFAERPEGSVSTLKIQRTQQEDSAVYLCASSLAAGNQPQHFGDGTRLSIL.

For this clonotype: Germline is not matched at one junction end, which may reflect a read error. This sequence joins TRBV20-1 and TRBJ2-5; TRBD2 matches at 8 bases. Per germline, CDR1 DFQATT and CDR2 SNEGSKA (reference sequence). This CDR3 contains 14 residues. The CDR3 spells CSAYLAGPQEAQYF. The CDR3 region has the DNA TGCAGTGCTTATCTAGCGGGCCCCCAAGAGGCCCAGTACTTC.

This clonotype was counted ten times or more. The chain employs TRBV5-1 and TRBJ2-2; D unresolved. The CDR3 loop spans 13 amino acids. Trimming shortened V by 3 bases and J by 6 bases, and 9 bases separated the two germline ends. The germline V gene has CDR1 SGHRS and CDR2 YFSETQ. Here the CDR3 reads CASSWSSPGELFF. The CDR3 region has the DNA TGCGCCAGCAGCTGGTCCTCGCCCGGGGAGCTGTTTTTT.

V gene TRBV7-2 combines with J gene TRBJ1-2, with D maybe TRBD1 (5 bases). The V and J ends lost 5 bases and 5 bases respectively, with 12 bases between them. The CDR3 runs 13 residues. From germline, CDR1 is SGHTA and CDR2 FQGNSA. The CDR3 reads CASSGNRLYGYTF. The CDR3 region has the DNA TGTGCCAGCAGCGGTAACAGGTTATATGGCTACACCTTC.

Worth noting for this clonotype: A much larger clone lies one base from this, so it may be a read error. J is TRBJ2-1 and V is TRBV18, with TRBD2 matching over 7 bases. Germline V gene data show CDR1 as KGHSH and CDR2 as LQKENI. CDR3 length: 14 residues. CDR3 in amino acids: CTSSPGTIDNEQFF. The DNA of the CDR3 is TGTACCAGCTCACCCGGGACTATAGACAATGAGCAGTTCTTC. Full variable domain (missing parts from reference TRBV18 and TRBJ2-1): NAGVMQNPRHLVRRRGQEARLRCSPMKGHSHVYWYRQLPEEGLKFMVYLQKENIIDESGMPKERFSAEFPKEGPSILRIQQVVRGDSAAYFCTSSPGTIDNEQFFGPGTRLTVL.